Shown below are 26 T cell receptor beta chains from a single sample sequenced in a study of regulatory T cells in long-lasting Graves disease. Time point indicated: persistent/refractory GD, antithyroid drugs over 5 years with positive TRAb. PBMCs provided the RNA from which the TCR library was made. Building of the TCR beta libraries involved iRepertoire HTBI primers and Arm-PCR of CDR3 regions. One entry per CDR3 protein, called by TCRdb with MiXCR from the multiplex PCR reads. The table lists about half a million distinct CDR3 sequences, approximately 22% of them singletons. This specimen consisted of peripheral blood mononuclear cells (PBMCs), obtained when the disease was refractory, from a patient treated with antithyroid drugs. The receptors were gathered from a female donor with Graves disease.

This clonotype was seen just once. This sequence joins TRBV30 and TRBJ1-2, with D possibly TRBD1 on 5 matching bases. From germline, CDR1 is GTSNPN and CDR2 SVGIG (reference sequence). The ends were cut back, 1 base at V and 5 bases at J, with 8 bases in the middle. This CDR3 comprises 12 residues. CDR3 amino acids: CAWSATVYGYTF. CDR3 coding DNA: TGTGCCTGGAGTGCGACAGTTTATGGCTACACCTTC.

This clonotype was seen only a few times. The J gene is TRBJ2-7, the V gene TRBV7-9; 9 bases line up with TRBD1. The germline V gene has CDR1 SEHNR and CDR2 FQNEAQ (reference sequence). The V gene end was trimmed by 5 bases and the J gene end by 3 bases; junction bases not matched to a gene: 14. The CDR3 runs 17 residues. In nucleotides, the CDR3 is TGTGCCAGCAGCCCAAAGGGACAGGGACCTACCCTCTACGAGCAGTACTTC. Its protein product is CASSPKGQGPTLYEQYF.

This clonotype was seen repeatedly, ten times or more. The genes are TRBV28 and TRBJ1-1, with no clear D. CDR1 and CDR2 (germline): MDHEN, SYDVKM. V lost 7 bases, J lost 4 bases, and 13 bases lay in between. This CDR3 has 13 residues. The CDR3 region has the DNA TGTGCCAGCACCCTGGGGTCCAGCACTGAAGCTTTCTTT. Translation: CASTLGSSTEAFF. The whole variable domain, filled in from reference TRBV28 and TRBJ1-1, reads DVKVTQSSRYLVKRTGEKVFLECVQDMDHENMFWYRQDPGLGLRLIYFSYDVKMKEKGDIPEGYSVSREKKERFSLILESASTNQTSMYLCASTLGSSTEAFFGQGTRLTVV.

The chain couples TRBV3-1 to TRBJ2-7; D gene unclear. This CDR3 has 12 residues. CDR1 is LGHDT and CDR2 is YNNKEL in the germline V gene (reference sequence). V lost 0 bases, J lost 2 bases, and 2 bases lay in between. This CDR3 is CASSQDTYEQYF. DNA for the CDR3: TGTGCCAGCAGCCAAGACACCTACGAGCAGTACTTC.

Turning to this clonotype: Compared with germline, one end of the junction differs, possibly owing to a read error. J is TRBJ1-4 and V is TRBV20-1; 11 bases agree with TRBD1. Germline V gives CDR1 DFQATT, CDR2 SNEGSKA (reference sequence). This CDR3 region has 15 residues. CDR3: CSAIGTGGGNDKLFF. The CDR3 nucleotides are TGCAGTGCGATCGGGACAGGGGGTGGTAATGACAAACTGTTTTTT.

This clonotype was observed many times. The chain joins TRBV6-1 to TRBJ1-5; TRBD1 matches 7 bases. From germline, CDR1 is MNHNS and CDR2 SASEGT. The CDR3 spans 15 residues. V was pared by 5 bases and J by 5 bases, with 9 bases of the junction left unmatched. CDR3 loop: CASSRRQGKDQPQHF. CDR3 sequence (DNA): TGTGCCAGCAGTCGAAGACAGGGCAAGGATCAGCCCCAGCATTTT.

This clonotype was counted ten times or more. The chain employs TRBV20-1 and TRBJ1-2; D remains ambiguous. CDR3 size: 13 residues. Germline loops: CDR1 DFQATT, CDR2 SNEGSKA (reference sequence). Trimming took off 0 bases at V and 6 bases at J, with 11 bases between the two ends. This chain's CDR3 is CSARDSREDGYTF. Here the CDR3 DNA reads TGCAGTGCTAGAGATTCCCGGGAGGATGGCTACACCTTC.

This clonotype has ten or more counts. The DNA for the CDR3 is TGCGCCAGCAGCCAAGACGGGGTGACGGGTGAAAAACTGTTTTTT. Translating gives CASSQDGVTGEKLFF. The chain links TRBV4-3 to TRBJ1-4; D not certain. The V gene lost 0 bases and the J gene lost 7 bases, with 12 bases spanning the gap. CDR1 LGHNA and CDR2 YSLEER come from the germline V gene. CDR3 length equals 15 residues.

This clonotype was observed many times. Here the CDR3 reads CASGGQGSSGNTIYF. Here the CDR3 DNA reads TGTGCCAGCGGGGGACAGGGGAGCTCTGGAAACACCATATATTTT. V usage is TRBV2 and J usage is TRBJ1-3; 10 positions agree with TRBD1. The CDR3 totals 15 residues. Germline assignment: CDR1 SNHLY and CDR2 FYNNEI. J was trimmed by 0 bases and V by 8 bases; bases with no gene match: 4.

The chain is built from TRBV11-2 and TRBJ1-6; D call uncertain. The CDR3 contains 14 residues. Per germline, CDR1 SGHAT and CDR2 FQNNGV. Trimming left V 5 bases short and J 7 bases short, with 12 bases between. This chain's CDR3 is CASSGLRGNSPLHF. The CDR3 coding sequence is TGTGCCAGCAGCGGCCTCCGAGGCAATTCACCCCTCCACTTT.

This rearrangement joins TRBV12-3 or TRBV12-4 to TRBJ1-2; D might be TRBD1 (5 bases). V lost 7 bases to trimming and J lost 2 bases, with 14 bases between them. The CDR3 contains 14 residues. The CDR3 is CASNMGVQNYGYTF. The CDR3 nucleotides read TGTGCCAGCAATATGGGGGTACAGAACTATGGCTACACCTTC.

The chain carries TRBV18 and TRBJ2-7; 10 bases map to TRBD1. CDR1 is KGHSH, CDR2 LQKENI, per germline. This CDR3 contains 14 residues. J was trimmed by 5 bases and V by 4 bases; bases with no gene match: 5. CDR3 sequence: CASSQGQGFDEQYF. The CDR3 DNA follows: TGTGCCAGCTCACAGGGACAGGGGTTCGACGAGCAGTACTTC.

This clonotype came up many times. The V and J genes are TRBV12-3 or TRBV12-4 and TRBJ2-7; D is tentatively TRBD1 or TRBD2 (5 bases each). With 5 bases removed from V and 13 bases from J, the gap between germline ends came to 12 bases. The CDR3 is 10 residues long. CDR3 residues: CASSAGAIYF. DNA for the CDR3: TGTGCCAGCAGTGCCGGGGCGATCTACTTC.

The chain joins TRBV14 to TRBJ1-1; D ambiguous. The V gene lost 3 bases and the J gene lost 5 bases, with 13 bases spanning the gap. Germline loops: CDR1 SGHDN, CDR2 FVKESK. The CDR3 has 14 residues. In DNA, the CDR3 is TGTGCCAGCAGCCATGGACGAGGAGGGACTGAAGCTTTCTTT. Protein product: CASSHGRGGTEAFF. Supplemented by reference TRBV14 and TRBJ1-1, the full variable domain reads EAGVTQFPSHSVIEKGQTVTLRCDPISGHDNLYWYRRVMGKEIKFLLHFVKESKQDESGMPNNRFLAERTGGTYSTLKVQPAELEDSGVYFCASSHGRGGTEAFFGQGTRLTVV.

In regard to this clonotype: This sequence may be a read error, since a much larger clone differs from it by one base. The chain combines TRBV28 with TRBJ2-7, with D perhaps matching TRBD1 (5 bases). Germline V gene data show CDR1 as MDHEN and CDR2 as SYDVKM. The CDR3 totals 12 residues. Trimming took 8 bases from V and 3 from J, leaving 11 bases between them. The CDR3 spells CASGGRVYEQYF. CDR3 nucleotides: TGTGCCAGCGGTGGCAGGGTCTACGAGCAGTACTTC.

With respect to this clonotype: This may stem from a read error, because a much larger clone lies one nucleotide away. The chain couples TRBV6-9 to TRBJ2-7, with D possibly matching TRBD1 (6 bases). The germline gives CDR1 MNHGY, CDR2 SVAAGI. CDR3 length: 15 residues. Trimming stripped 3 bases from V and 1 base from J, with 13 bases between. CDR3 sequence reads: CASSYSYRVSYEQYF. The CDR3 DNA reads TGTGCCAGCAGTTACTCTTACAGGGTTTCCTACGAGCAGTACTTC.

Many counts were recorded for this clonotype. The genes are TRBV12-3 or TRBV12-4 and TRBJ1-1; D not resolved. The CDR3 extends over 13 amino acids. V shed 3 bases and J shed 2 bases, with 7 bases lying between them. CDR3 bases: TGTGCCAGCAGTTTTAACGGAAACACTGAAGCTTTCTTT. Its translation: CASSFNGNTEAFF.

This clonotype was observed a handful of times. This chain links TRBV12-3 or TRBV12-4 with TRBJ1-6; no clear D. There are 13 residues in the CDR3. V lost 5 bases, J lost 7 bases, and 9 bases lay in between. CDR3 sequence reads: CASSAAENSPLHF. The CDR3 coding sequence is TGTGCCAGCAGTGCCGCCGAGAATTCACCCCTCCACTTT.

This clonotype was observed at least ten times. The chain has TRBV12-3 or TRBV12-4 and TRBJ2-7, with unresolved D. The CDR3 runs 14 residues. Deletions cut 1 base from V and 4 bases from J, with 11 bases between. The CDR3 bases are TGTGCCAGCAGTTTAGAAGGGTTAGGGTACGAGCAGTACTTC. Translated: CASSLEGLGYEQYF.

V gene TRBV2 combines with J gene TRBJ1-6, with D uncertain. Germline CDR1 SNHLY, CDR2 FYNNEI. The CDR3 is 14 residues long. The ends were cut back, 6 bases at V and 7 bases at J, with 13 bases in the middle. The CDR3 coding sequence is TGTGCCAGCAGCCACCGGGAGGTCAATTCACCCCTCCACTTT. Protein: CASSHREVNSPLHF.

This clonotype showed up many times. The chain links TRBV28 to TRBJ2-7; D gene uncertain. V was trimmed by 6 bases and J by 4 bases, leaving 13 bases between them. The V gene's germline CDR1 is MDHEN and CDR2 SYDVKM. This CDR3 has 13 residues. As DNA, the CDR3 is TGTGCCAGCAGCTCGGGCGGCATATACGAGCAGTACTTC. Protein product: CASSSGGIYEQYF.

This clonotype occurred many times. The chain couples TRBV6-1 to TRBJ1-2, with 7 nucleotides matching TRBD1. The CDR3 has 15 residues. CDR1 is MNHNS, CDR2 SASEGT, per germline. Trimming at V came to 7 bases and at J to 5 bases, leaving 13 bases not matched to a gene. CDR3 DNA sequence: TGTGCCAGCACCCCGGGGTTAGGGGGACAGTATGGCTACACCTTC. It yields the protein CASTPGLGGQYGYTF.

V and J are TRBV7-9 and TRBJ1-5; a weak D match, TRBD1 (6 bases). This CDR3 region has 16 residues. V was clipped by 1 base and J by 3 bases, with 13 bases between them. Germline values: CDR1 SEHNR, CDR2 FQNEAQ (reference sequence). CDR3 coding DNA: TGTGCCAGCAGCTTAGGGGACACAGGGAACAATCAGCCCCAGCATTTT. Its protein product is CASSLGDTGNNQPQHF.

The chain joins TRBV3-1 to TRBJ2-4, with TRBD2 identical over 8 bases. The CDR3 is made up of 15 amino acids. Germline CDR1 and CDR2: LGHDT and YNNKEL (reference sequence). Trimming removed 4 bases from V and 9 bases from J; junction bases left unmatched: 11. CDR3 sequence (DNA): TGTGCCAGCAGCCCCGGTGGGACTAGGTTGTGCATTCAGTACTTC. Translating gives CASSPGGTRLCIQYF.

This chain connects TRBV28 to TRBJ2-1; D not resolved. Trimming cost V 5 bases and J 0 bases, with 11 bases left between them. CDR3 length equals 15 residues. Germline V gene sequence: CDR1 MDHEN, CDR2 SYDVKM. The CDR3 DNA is TGTGCCAGCAGTCCTCCGTTTCACTCCTACAATGAGCAGTTCTTC. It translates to CASSPPFHSYNEQFF.

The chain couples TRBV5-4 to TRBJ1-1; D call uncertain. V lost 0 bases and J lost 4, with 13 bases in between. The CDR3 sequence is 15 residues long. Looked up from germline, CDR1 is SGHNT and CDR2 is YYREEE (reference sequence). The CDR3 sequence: CASSLARDTSTEAFF. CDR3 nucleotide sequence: TGTGCCAGCAGCTTGGCGCGGGATACGAGCACTGAAGCTTTCTTT.